These 31 T cell receptor beta chains share one sample of origin, sequenced in a study of response to subunit inactivated influenza vaccine. TCRdb reprocessed the RT-PCR reads with MiXCR, giving one entry per CDR3 protein. The data hold hundreds of thousands of distinct CDR3 sequences, with approximately 23% observed a single time. The sample in question was PBMCs from blood, obtained less than 22 months after vaccination. The receptors shown here come from a man between 50 and 69 years old who received an inactivated influenza vaccine.

Turning to this clonotype: At one end the junction does not follow the germline gene, possibly because of a read error. The V and J genes are TRBV29-1 and TRBJ2-7, with D uncertain. The CDR3 totals 13 residues. The germline V gene has CDR1 SQVTM and CDR2 ANQGSEA. The CDR3 loop reads CSVSSGRAYEQYF. CDR3 bases: TGCAGCGTGAGCTCTGGACGGGCCTATGAGCAGTACTTC.

This clonotype was seen only a few times. This chain joins TRBV5-1 and TRBJ2-1, with 7 bases matching TRBD2. The CDR3 sequence is 15 residues long. Germline V gene lookup returns CDR1 SGHRS and CDR2 YFSETQ. Trimming removed 2 bases from V and 10 bases from J; junction bases left unmatched: 12. The CDR3 protein is CASSFMGGSTSEQFF. CDR3 bases: TGCGCCAGCAGCTTCATGGGCGGGAGCACTTCCGAGCAGTTCTTC.

This clonotype was seen only a few times. The chain has TRBV5-1 and TRBJ1-1; 10 bases agree with TRBD1. The ends lost 5 bases at V and 1 base at J; junction bases unmatched: 2. Germline V CDR1 and CDR2: SGHRS, YFSETQ. CDR3 length: 14 amino acids. The CDR3 region has the DNA TGCGCCAGCAGGGACAGGGGGGGGAACACTGAAGCTTTCTTT. It specifies CASRDRGGNTEAFF.

This clonotype has at least ten counts. This sequence joins TRBV24-1 and TRBJ2-1, with 8 bases fitting TRBD1. J lost 6 bases, V lost 3 bases, and 12 bases had no gene match. The CDR3 runs to 17 residues. CDR1 is KGHDR and CDR2 is SFDVKD in the germline V gene. The CDR3, as DNA: TGTGCCACCAGTGATCAACCCCCCGGGACAGGCGTCAATGAGCAGTTCTTC. This sequence encodes CATSDQPPGTGVNEQFF.

This clonotype was observed once. V and J are TRBV28 and TRBJ2-1; the D is unclear. From germline, CDR1 is MDHEN and CDR2 SYDVKM. Trimming shortened V by 2 bases and J by 7 bases, and 9 bases separated the two germline ends. The CDR3 sequence is 13 residues long. The CDR3 DNA sequence: TGTGCCAGCAGTTTAAGTCGCGTAAATGAGCAGTTCTTC. Its protein is CASSLSRVNEQFF.

This chain links TRBV28 with TRBJ1-1; the D is unclear. Trimming stripped 6 bases from V and 2 bases from J, with 10 bases between. Germline V lookup: CDR1 MDHEN, CDR2 SYDVKM. This CDR3 is built from 13 residues. The CDR3 is CASSHKLNTEAFF. For the CDR3, the DNA is TGTGCCAGCAGCCATAAACTAAACACTGAAGCTTTCTTT.

V and J are TRBV7-8 and TRBJ1-2; D uncertain. V was clipped by 1 base and J by 7 bases, with 10 bases between them. This CDR3 contains 13 residues. Germline values: CDR1 SGHVS, CDR2 FQNEAQ. As DNA, the CDR3 is TGTGCCAGCAGCTTAGTTCTAAGGGCTGGCTACACCTTC. Translated: CASSLVLRAGYTF.

This clonotype was found a few times. The gene calls are TRBV4-3 and TRBJ1-2; unclear D gene. The length of the CDR3 is 16 residues. Trimming left V 0 bases short and J 0 bases short, with 11 bases between. CDR1 and CDR2 (germline): LGHNA, YSLEER. The CDR3 nucleotides read TGCGCCAGCAGCCAAGATTCGCGGCTAACTAACTATGGCTACACCTTC. This gives the protein CASSQDSRLTNYGYTF.

This clonotype was seen a handful of times. This chain joins TRBV11-2 and TRBJ2-5; tentatively, D is TRBD1 (6 bases). The CDR3 has 14 residues. Trimming removed 5 bases from V and 1 base from J, with 11 bases in between. CDR1 and CDR2 (germline): SGHAT, FQNNGV. CDR3 nucleotide sequence: TGTGCCAGCAGCGCCCACAGGGCCCAAGAGACCCAGTACTTC. Protein sequence: CASSAHRAQETQYF.

The rearrangement links TRBV4-1 to TRBJ2-7; 9 nucleotides agree with TRBD1. V was clipped by 4 bases and J by 5 bases; unmatched bases: 9. CDR3 length equals 15 residues. Germline values: CDR1 MGHRA, CDR2 YSYEKL. CDR3 amino acids: CASSLGGQGLDEQYF. The CDR3 DNA is TGCGCCAGCAGCCTAGGGGGACAGGGTCTAGACGAGCAGTACTTC.

V and J are TRBV28 and TRBJ1-1; 10 bases line up with TRBD1. Germline lookup yields CDR1 MDHEN and CDR2 SYDVKM. This CDR3 has 14 residues. The V gene end was trimmed by 6 bases and the J gene end by 5 bases; junction bases not matched to a gene: 6. The CDR3 sequence is CASRQGQGRTEAFF. The CDR3 DNA reads as TGTGCCAGCAGACAGGGACAGGGGAGGACTGAAGCTTTCTTT.

This clonotype has at least ten counts. The chain joins TRBV20-1 to TRBJ1-5; D not certain. Between the trimmed V and J ends, which lost 1 base and 1 base, there was a span of 5 bases. Germline CDR1 reads DFQATT; CDR2 reads SNEGSKA (reference sequence). The CDR3 consists of 13 residues. The chain's CDR3 is CSARGASNQPQHF. For the CDR3, the DNA is TGCAGTGCTAGAGGGGCCAGCAATCAGCCCCAGCATTTT.

This clonotype appeared a few times. V is TRBV30 and J is TRBJ1-1; D not certain. Germline-derived CDR1 and CDR2 are GTSNPN and SVGIG (reference sequence). With 2 bases removed from V and 5 bases from J, the gap between germline ends came to 21 bases. The CDR3 runs to 16 residues. CDR3 coding DNA: TGTGCCTGGAGTCCACCTTTTATGGGAGTGAGGACTGAAGCTTTCTTT. Its translation is CAWSPPFMGVRTEAFF.

This chain links TRBV3-1 with TRBJ2-2; D is unresolved. Between the trimmed V and J ends, which lost 6 bases and 0 bases, there was a span of 14 bases. The germline V gene has CDR1 LGHDT and CDR2 YNNKEL (reference sequence). The CDR3 is 16 residues long. The chain's CDR3 is CASSPIRFSNTGELFF. The CDR3 DNA reads TGTGCCAGCAGTCCAATCAGGTTCTCGAACACCGGGGAGCTGTTTTTT.

Points on this clonotype: A read error may produce the germline difference seen at one junction end. This chain links TRBV3-1 with TRBJ2-7; weak D call: TRBD1 (6 bases). The germline V gene encodes CDR1 LGHDT and CDR2 YNNKEL (reference sequence). CDR3 length equals 15 residues. The CDR3 here is CACSQGTGGMYEQYF. The CDR3 nucleotides read TGTGCCTGCAGCCAAGGAACTGGGGGCATGTACGAGCAGTACTTC.

This clonotype was detected a few times. The chain is built from TRBV6-2 or TRBV6-3 and TRBJ1-5, with TRBD1 matching over 8 bases. V lost 8 bases and J lost 3; bases outside the gene matches: 3. From germline, CDR1 is MNHEY and CDR2 SVGEGT. The CDR3 totals 13 residues. The CDR3 sequence is CASLDRANQPQHF. The CDR3 region has the DNA TGTGCCAGCTTGGACAGGGCCAATCAGCCCCAGCATTTT.

This clonotype showed up just a few times. In nucleotides, the CDR3 is TGCAGCGTTGAAGACTGGGGAAACAGGGAGGCTTTCTTT. This translates into CSVEDWGNREAFF. The genes are TRBV29-1 and TRBJ1-1; TRBD1 might be the D (6 bases). This CDR3 spans 13 amino acids. Trimming removed 0 bases at V and 11 bases at J, with 16 bases between. Germline CDR1 reads SQVTM; CDR2 reads ANQGSEA.

This clonotype was observed many times. The chain links TRBV28 to TRBJ1-1; 7 bases agree with TRBD1. This CDR3 has 15 residues. Germline loops: CDR1 MDHEN, CDR2 SYDVKM. Losses at the gene ends were 5 bases for V and 0 bases for J; bases not matched to a gene: 6. The CDR3 DNA is TGTGCCAGCAGTACAGGGGACAGAATGAACACTGAAGCTTTCTTT. This codes for CASSTGDRMNTEAFF.

This clonotype was seen at least ten times. The rearrangement uses TRBV7-2 and TRBJ1-2; TRBD1 matches 8 bases. The CDR3 covers 15 residues. In germline, CDR1 is SGHTA, CDR2 FQGNSA. Trimming cost V 5 bases and J 3 bases; bases outside gene matches: 8. The CDR3 sequence: CASSQNAGQDYGYTF. The CDR3 coding sequence is TGTGCCAGCAGCCAAAACGCGGGACAGGACTATGGCTACACCTTC.

V and J are TRBV6-5 and TRBJ2-1; D is perhaps TRBD2 (5 bases). From germline, CDR1 is MNHEY and CDR2 SVGAGI. There are 16 residues in the CDR3. The V end was cut by 0 bases, the J end by 7 bases, with 16 bases between. CDR3 amino acids: CASSYSIATNPNEQFF. The CDR3 nucleotides read TGTGCCAGCAGTTACTCGATCGCGACTAACCCTAATGAGCAGTTCTTC.

A few counts support this clonotype. V is TRBV29-1 and J is TRBJ2-5; D may match TRBD1 or TRBD2 (5 bases each). Germline V gene data show CDR1 as SQVTM and CDR2 as ANQGSEA. The V gene lost 4 bases and the J gene lost 5 bases, with 14 bases spanning the gap. CDR3 size: 13 residues. CDR3 in amino acids: CSVGSGGFETQYF. The CDR3 nucleotides read TGCAGCGTTGGGAGTGGGGGTTTTGAGACCCAGTACTTC. Full variable domain (rest looked up from reference TRBV29-1 and TRBJ2-5): SAVISQKPSRDICQRGTSLTIQCQVDSQVTMMFWYRQQPGQSLTLIATANQGSEATYESGFVIDKFPISRPNLTFSTLTVSNMSPEDSSIYLCSVGSGGFETQYFGPGTRLLVL.

This clonotype was detected ten times or more. The CDR3 bases are TGTGCCACAAAGGGGGGCCCATATGGCTACACCTTC. Translating it yields CATKGGPYGYTF. V usage is TRBV28 and J usage is TRBJ1-2; D is perhaps TRBD1 (6 bases). V gave up 10 bases and J gave up 5 bases, with 14 bases separating them. Germline CDR1 reads MDHEN; CDR2 reads SYDVKM. The CDR3 totals 12 residues.

This clonotype was observed a few times. The genes are TRBV27 and TRBJ2-7, with D hard to call. The V end was cut by 7 bases, the J end by 0 bases, with 7 bases between. This CDR3 contains 12 residues. In germline, CDR1 is MNHEY, CDR2 SMNVEV (reference sequence). The CDR3 DNA reads as TGTGCCAGCATCGGGTACTCCTACGAGCAGTACTTC. Amino acids: CASIGYSYEQYF.

The chain carries TRBV9 and TRBJ1-6; D gene unclear. This CDR3 has 15 residues. Between the trimmed V and J ends, which lost 3 bases and 8 bases, there was a span of 15 bases. Germline-derived CDR1 and CDR2 are SGDLS and YYNGEE. In DNA, the CDR3 is TGTGCCAGCAGCGCCAATAACCGAGCGGATTCACCCCTCCACTTT. Protein product: CASSANNRADSPLHF.

In its sample, this clonotype was seen a few times. This chain connects TRBV15 to TRBJ2-1; 12 bases match TRBD2. There are 17 residues in the CDR3. V trimming: 3 bases; J trimming: 4 bases; junction bases outside the gene matches: 7. The germline V gene has CDR1 LNHNV and CDR2 YYDKDF (reference sequence). DNA for the CDR3: TGTGCCACCAGCAGGGGAACCCTAGCGGGAGGGTACAATGAGCAGTTCTTC. Translated: CATSRGTLAGGYNEQFF.

This clonotype turned up a few times. The gene calls are TRBV6-2 or TRBV6-3 and TRBJ2-1, with TRBD2 identical over 15 bases. CDR3 size: 17 residues. The V segment lost 6 bases and the J segment 7 bases; nucleotides outside the gene matches: 10. Looked up from germline, CDR1 is MNHEY and CDR2 is SVGEGT. CDR3 in amino acids: CASSPPGLAGGRNEQFF. In DNA form, the CDR3 reads TGTGCCAGCAGCCCCCCGGGACTAGCGGGGGGAAGGAATGAGCAGTTCTTC.

This rearrangement joins TRBV4-3 to TRBJ1-2; D is undetermined. V was trimmed by 0 bases and J by 4 bases, leaving 15 bases between them. The CDR3 loop spans 16 amino acids. Germline values: CDR1 LGHNA, CDR2 YSLEER. This chain's CDR3 is CASSQDWNLGSYGYTF. Here the CDR3 DNA reads TGCGCCAGCAGCCAAGATTGGAACCTCGGTAGCTATGGCTACACCTTC.

The V gene is TRBV29-1, the J gene TRBJ2-7, with a possible D match to TRBD1 (6 bases). Deletions cut 5 bases from V and 3 bases from J, with 14 bases between. Per the germline V gene, CDR1 is SQVTM and CDR2 is ANQGSEA. CDR3 length equals 13 residues. The CDR3 region has the DNA TGCAGCGTTTCTCGTCCAGGGGACTACGAGCAGTACTTC. The encoded protein is CSVSRPGDYEQYF.

This clonotype appeared many times. The rearrangement joins TRBV20-1 to TRBJ1-5; 8 nucleotides align to TRBD1. With V trimmed by 3 bases and J by 6 bases, 10 bases remained unmatched. Germline loops: CDR1 DFQATT, CDR2 SNEGSKA (reference sequence). The CDR3 runs 15 residues. CDR3 in DNA: TGCAGTGCTAGTGGGGCCGGGACAGGCATTCAGCCCCAGCATTTT. Translated, it gives CSASGAGTGIQPQHF.

This clonotype was detected many times. This chain uses TRBV3-1 with TRBJ1-1; possibly TRBD1 for D (6 bases). V was cut by 0 bases and J by 4 bases, with 18 bases left in between. Looked up from germline, CDR1 is LGHDT and CDR2 is YNNKEL (reference sequence). The CDR3 runs 17 residues. Here the CDR3 reads CASSQEGTPKGSTEAFF. The CDR3 DNA follows: TGTGCCAGCAGCCAAGAAGGGACACCCAAGGGAAGCACTGAAGCTTTCTTT.

The table lists this clonotype with many counts. This chain links TRBV6-1 with TRBJ1-6; D call uncertain. Germline CDR1 MNHNS, CDR2 SASEGT. The CDR3 has 15 residues. V dropped 6 bases and J dropped 7 bases, with 16 bases sitting between them. CDR3 nucleotides: TGTGCCAGCAGGGGGAGTAGGACGGAGAATTCACCCCTCCACTTT. The encoded protein is CASRGSRTENSPLHF.